Each of the 17 T cell receptor beta chains below was sequenced from the same sample in a study of cytomegalovirus exposure and HLA in healthy donors. PCR amplification relied on 60 Vbeta primers (plus 13 Jbeta primers). Here immunoSEQ multiplex PCR was the method, and the copy in TCRdb shows in-frame clones only, minus some. This sample carries some 150,000 clones, around 66% of them seen once, and the ten largest clones take 3%. Specimen: PBMCs. All receptors derive from a woman under 40 in good health and CMV-seropositive.

J is TRBJ2-3 and V is TRBV5-6, with 8 bases identical to TRBD1. The CDR3 totals 16 residues. V was clipped by 0 bases and J by 1 base; unmatched bases: 4. Germline values: CDR1 SGHDT, CDR2 YYEEEE. The CDR3 region has the DNA TGTGCCAGCAGCTTGGCCCCAGGGGGCCGCACAGATACGCAGTATTTT. Amino acid sequence: CASSLAPGGRTDTQYF.

V usage is TRBV2 and J usage is TRBJ1-2; tentatively, D is TRBD1 (5 bases). Germline V gene data show CDR1 as SNHLY and CDR2 as FYNNEI. CDR3 size: 11 residues. V shed 9 bases and J shed 6 bases, with 11 bases lying between them. The CDR3 loop is CARRRGDGYTF. Here the CDR3 DNA reads TGTGCCAGAAGACGGGGGGATGGCTACACCTTC. The whole variable domain, filled in from reference TRBV2 and TRBJ1-2, reads EPEVTQTPSHQVTQMGQEVILRCVPISNHLYFYWYRQILGQKVEFLVSFYNNEISEKSEIFDDQFSVERPDGSNFTLKIRSTKLEDSAMYFCARRRGDGYTFGSGTRLTVV.

The chain links TRBV4-1 to TRBJ1-1, with TRBD1 matching over 9 bases. CDR3 length equals 16 residues. CDR1 is MGHRA and CDR2 is YSYEKL in the germline V gene. V gave up 1 base and J gave up 3 bases; unmatched junction bases: 6. The CDR3 DNA is TGCGCCAGCAGCCAAGCGGACAGGGGAATTTACACTGAAGCTTTCTTT. This sequence encodes CASSQADRGIYTEAFF.

V gene TRBV9 combines with J gene TRBJ2-6; D unclear. The ends were cut back, 6 bases at V and 0 bases at J, with 10 bases in the middle. Looked up from germline, CDR1 is SGDLS and CDR2 is YYNGEE. The CDR3 has 15 amino acids. The CDR3 region has the DNA TGTGCCAGCAACCTGAGGATCTCTGGGGCCAACGTCCTGACTTTC. Translation: CASNLRISGANVLTF.

A few counts support this clone. This chain uses TRBV2 with TRBJ2-7; possible D gene TRBD1, 6 bases. Trimming removed 11 bases at V and 0 bases at J, with 17 bases between. Germline values: CDR1 SNHLY, CDR2 FYNNEI. This CDR3 comprises 14 residues. The CDR3 DNA follows: TGTGCCGGCCCGGGACATAGGAGCTCCTACGAGCAGTACTTC. It translates to CAGPGHRSSYEQYF. The full variable domain, in which reference TRBV2 and TRBJ2-7 provide the parts outside the CDR3, is EPEVTQTPSHQVTQMGQEVILRCVPISNHLYFYWYRQILGQKVEFLVSFYNNEISEKSEIFDDQFSVERPDGSNFTLKIRSTKLEDSAMYFCAGPGHRSSYEQYFGPGTRLTVT.

This clone was seen a single time. This chain uses TRBV5-6 with TRBJ2-3; D not resolved. The CDR3 consists of 13 residues. The V gene's germline CDR1 is SGHDT and CDR2 YYEEEE. Trimming stripped 4 bases from V and 4 bases from J, with 10 bases between. The CDR3 is CASSPVSADTQYF. CDR3 nucleotide sequence: TGTGCCAGCAGCCCCGTGAGCGCAGATACGCAGTATTTT.

The rearrangement uses TRBV7-2 and TRBJ2-1; 9 nucleotides match TRBD1. Germline CDR1 is SGHTA and CDR2 is FQGNSA. This CDR3 has 16 amino acids. J was trimmed by 3 bases and V by 5 bases; bases with no gene match: 8. The CDR3 loop reads CASSPGRDRVYNEQFF. CDR3 DNA: TGTGCCAGCAGCCCCGGCCGGGACAGGGTCTACAATGAGCAGTTCTTC. The full variable domain, its missing parts supplied by reference TRBV7-2 and TRBJ2-1, is GAGVSQSPSNKVTEKGKDVELRCDPISGHTALYWYRQSLGQGLEFLIYFQGNSAPDKSGLPSDRFSAERTGGSVSTLTIQRTQQEDSAVYLCASSPGRDRVYNEQFFGPGTRLTVL.

The rearrangement links TRBV5-1 to TRBJ2-7; 9 nucleotides align to TRBD1. The germline V gene has CDR1 SGHRS and CDR2 YFSETQ. The CDR3 has 17 residues. V dropped 3 bases and J dropped 4; count of bases not matched to a gene: 14. The CDR3: CASSSAGTGSLRYEQYF. Written as DNA, the CDR3 is TGCGCCAGCAGCTCAGCCGGGACAGGGAGTTTGAGGTACGAGCAGTACTTC.

In DNA, the CDR3 is TGTGCCAGCAGCCGGGACAGGGGCGGGGAGCAGTACTTC. This encodes CASSRDRGGEQYF. The chain has TRBV28 and TRBJ2-5, with 10 bases fitting TRBD1. After removal of 6 bases from V and 11 bases from J, the junction contained 9 bases not matched to a gene. The CDR3 contains 13 residues. Germline-derived CDR1 and CDR2 are MDHEN and SYDVKM.

The chain uses TRBV14 and TRBJ1-6, with no clear D. The CDR3 length is 13 residues. Germline loops: CDR1 SGHDN, CDR2 FVKESK. The ends were cut back, 0 bases at V and 6 bases at J, with 3 bases in the middle. The chain's CDR3 is CASSQDFNSPLHF. In DNA form, the CDR3 reads TGTGCCAGCAGCCAAGACTTTAATTCACCCCTCCACTTT.

V and J are TRBV14 and TRBJ2-5; no definite D call. This CDR3 spans 10 amino acids. Germline values: CDR1 SGHDN, CDR2 FVKESK. Between the trimmed V and J ends, which lost 1 base and 10 bases, there was a span of 4 bases. DNA of the CDR3: TGTGCCAGCAGCCAAGTTAACCAGTACTTC. Protein: CASSQVNQYF.

V is TRBV5-1 and J is TRBJ2-5, with D hard to call. Germline loops: CDR1 SGHRS, CDR2 YFSETQ. CDR3 length equals 16 residues. V dropped 3 bases and J dropped 2 bases, with 17 bases sitting between them. In nucleotides, the CDR3 is TGCGCCAGCAGCTCGCCTCGAGTCGGGTATCAAGAGACCCAGTACTTC. The encoded protein is CASSSPRVGYQETQYF.

This clone was recorded a few times. The chain employs TRBV7-9 and TRBJ1-1; D perhaps matches TRBD1 (5 bases). Between the trimmed V and J ends, which lost 2 bases and 9 bases, there was a span of 19 bases. Germline V gives CDR1 SEHNR, CDR2 FQNEAQ (reference sequence). There are 15 residues in the CDR3. CDR3 DNA sequence: TGTGCCAGCAGCTTATCCCGACAGCAAAATTGGAAAGCTTTCTTT. This codes for CASSLSRQQNWKAFF.

This clone was found a few times. J is TRBJ1-1 and V is TRBV19; the match to TRBD1 covers 8 bases. Germline CDR1 and CDR2: LNHDA and SQIVND (reference sequence). V shed 6 bases, J shed 4 bases, and the junction held 7 bases outside the gene matches. The CDR3 consists of 14 residues. CDR3: CASSAGGRGTEAFF. In DNA form, the CDR3 reads TGTGCCAGTAGCGCAGGGGGCCGCGGCACTGAAGCTTTCTTT.

V usage is TRBV10-3 and J usage is TRBJ2-7, with 12 bases identical to TRBD1. J lost 6 bases, V lost 11 bases, and 14 bases had no gene match. The CDR3 loop spans 15 amino acids. Per germline, CDR1 ENHRY and CDR2 SYGVKD. The CDR3 protein is CAALPGQGAIGEQYF. CDR3 bases: TGTGCCGCACTTCCGGGACAGGGGGCTATCGGCGAGCAGTACTTC.

The genes are TRBV5-1 and TRBJ1-2; maybe TRBD1 (5 bases). The CDR3 has 13 residues. CDR1 SGHRS and CDR2 YFSETQ come from the germline V gene. V shed 2 bases and J shed 4 bases, with 9 bases lying between them. DNA for the CDR3: TGCGCCAGCAGCTTCGACAGCCTCTATGGCTACACCTTC. Translated: CASSFDSLYGYTF.

The table lists this clone with a few counts. The CDR3 reads CASSESKGQWNTEAFF. The CDR3 nucleotides read TGCGCCAGCAGTGAGTCGAAGGGACAGTGGAACACTGAAGCTTTCTTT. The chain joins TRBV10-1 to TRBJ1-1, with TRBD1 identical over 7 bases. The trim removed 0 bases at V and 1 base at J, leaving 5 bases unmatched. This CDR3 has 16 residues. Per germline, CDR1 WNHNN and CDR2 SYGVQD (reference sequence).